This TCR beta chain was retrieved from a study of blood T cell repertoires in COVID-19. Across the study: Acute-phase and convalescent COVID-19 samples originated in the United States, Italy and Spain. The analysed material was cDNA or gDNA that came from T cells, B-cell-depleted T cells, or PBMCs.

V was cut by 4 bases and J by 3 bases, with 13 bases left in between. In germline, CDR1 is MNHEY, CDR2 SMNVEV (reference sequence). This CDR3 region has 14 residues. Methods used by the authors: Reference gene primer amplification gave estimated nucleated cell counts. TCRdb keeps only in-frame clones here, not all; method: immunoSEQ multiplex PCR. V, J and clone size are taken as reported in that table, and D and trimming were inferred from the DNA itself. The sample lists 200,000 or so clones, 84% occurring once. This clonotype was sampled from a woman aged 55-70 years with acute or convalescent COVID-19. The sample comprised peripheral blood. The genes are TRBV27 and TRBJ2-7; D remains unclear. The CDR3 reads CASSSTRLNYEQYF. The DNA for the CDR3 is TGTGCCAGCAGTTCGACTCGATTGAACTACGAGCAGTACTTC.